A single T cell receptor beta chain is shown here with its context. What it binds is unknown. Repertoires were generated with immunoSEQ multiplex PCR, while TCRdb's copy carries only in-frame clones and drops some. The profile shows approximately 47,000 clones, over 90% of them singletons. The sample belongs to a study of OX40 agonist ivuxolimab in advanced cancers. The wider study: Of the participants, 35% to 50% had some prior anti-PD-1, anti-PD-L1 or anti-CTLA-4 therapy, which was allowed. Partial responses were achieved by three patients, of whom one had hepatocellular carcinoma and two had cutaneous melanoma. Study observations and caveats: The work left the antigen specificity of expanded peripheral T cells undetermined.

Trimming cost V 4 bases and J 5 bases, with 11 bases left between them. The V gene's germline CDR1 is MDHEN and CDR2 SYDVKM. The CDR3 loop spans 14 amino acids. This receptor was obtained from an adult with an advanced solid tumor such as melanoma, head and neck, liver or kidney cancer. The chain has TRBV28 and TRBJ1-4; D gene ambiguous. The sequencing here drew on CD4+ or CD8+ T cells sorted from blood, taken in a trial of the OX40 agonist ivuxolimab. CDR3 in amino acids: CASSSGRWNEKLFF. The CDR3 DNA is TGTGCCAGCAGTTCCGGCAGGTGGAATGAAAAACTGTTTTTT.